The clone carrying this T cell receptor (beta chain) was recorded a few times. Its antigen remains unidentified. The data were taken from a study of naive and memory T cell subsets. Study outcomes and limitations: Naive repertoires, especially CD8, held a few larger clonotypes, possibly memory cells re-expressing CD45RA.

An equimolar mix of two oligonucleotides served as the beta constant-region primer for TRBC1 and TRBC2. Nested alpha and beta constant-region primers with the SP2 primer drove four PCR rounds on ligated cDNA. A single record per CDR3 protein comes from TCRdb applying MiXCR to the UMI-ligation and nested PCR reads. The sample has over 80,000 distinct CDR3 sequences, approximately 11% seen once; the top ten hold around 0.13%. The sequence was collected from a human donor in good health. The source material was naive CD4+ T cells from blood.

DNA for the CDR3: TGCAGCGTTGAGCGGAGGGAGTGGTACAATGAGCAGTTCTTC. Amino acids: CSVERREWYNEQFF. The genes are TRBV29-1 and TRBJ2-1; D might be TRBD2 (6 bases). The CDR3 runs 14 residues. CDR1 and CDR2 from the germline V gene are SQVTM and ANQGSEA. V shed 3 bases and J shed 4 bases, with 13 bases lying between them.